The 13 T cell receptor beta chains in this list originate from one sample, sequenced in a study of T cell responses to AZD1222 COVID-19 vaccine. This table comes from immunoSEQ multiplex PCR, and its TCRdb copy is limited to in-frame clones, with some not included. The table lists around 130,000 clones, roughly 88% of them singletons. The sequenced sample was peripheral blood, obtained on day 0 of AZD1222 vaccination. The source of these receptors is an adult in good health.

The CDR3 reads CASSESDRATEKLFF. The DNA of the CDR3 is TGTGCCAGCAGTGAATCCGACAGGGCAACAGAAAAACTGTTTTTT. This sequence joins TRBV6-1 and TRBJ1-4; TRBD1 matches 7 bases. The germline gives CDR1 MNHNS, CDR2 SASEGT. The CDR3 is 15 amino acids. V lost 2 bases to trimming and J lost 8 bases; unmatched junction nucleotides: 8.

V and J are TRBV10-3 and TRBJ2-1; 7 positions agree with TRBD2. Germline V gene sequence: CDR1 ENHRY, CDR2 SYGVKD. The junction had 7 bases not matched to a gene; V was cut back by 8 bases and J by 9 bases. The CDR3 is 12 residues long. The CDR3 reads CAIGRERGEQFF. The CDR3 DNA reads TGTGCCATCGGGCGGGAGAGAGGTGAGCAGTTCTTC.

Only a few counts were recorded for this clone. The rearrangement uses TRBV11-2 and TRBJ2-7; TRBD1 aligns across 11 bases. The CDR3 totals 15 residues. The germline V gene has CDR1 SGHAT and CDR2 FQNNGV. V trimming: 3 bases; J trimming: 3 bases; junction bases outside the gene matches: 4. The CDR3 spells CASSFTGTGGYEQYF. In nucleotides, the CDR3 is TGTGCCAGCAGCTTTACCGGGACAGGGGGCTACGAGCAGTACTTC.

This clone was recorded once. This CDR3 reads CASISLAGREQYF. DNA of the CDR3: TGTGCCAGCATTTCCCTAGCGGGGAGGGAGCAGTACTTC. The V call is TRBV2, the J call TRBJ2-7; 9 nucleotides agree with TRBD2. Losses at the gene ends were 7 bases for V and 7 bases for J; bases not matched to a gene: 8. Germline lookup yields CDR1 SNHLY and CDR2 FYNNEI. The CDR3 runs 13 residues.

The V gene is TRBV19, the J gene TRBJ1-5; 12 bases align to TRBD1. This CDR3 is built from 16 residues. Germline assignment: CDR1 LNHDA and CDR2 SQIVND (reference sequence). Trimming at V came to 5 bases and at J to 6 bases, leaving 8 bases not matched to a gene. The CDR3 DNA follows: TGTGCCAGTAGTCAGGGACAGGGGGCGCTTGGTCAGCCCCAGCATTTT. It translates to CASSQGQGALGQPQHF.

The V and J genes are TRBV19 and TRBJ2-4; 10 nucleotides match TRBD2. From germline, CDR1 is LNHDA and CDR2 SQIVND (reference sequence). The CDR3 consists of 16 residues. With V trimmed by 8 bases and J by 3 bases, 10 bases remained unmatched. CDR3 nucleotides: TGTGCCAGTGATTCTAGCGGGGGACGTGGCAAAAACATTCAGTACTTC. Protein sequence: CASDSSGGRGKNIQYF.

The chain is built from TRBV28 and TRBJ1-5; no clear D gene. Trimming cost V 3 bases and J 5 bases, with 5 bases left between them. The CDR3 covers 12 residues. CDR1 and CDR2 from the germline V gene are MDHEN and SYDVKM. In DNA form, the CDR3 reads TGTGCCAGCAGTTTTGCAGATCAGCCCCAGCATTTT. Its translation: CASSFADQPQHF.

CDR3: CASSQAQAYTQYF. The CDR3 nucleotides are TGTGCCAGCAGCCAAGCACAAGCGTATACGCAGTATTTT. The gene calls are TRBV3-1 (or the pseudogene TRBV3-2) and TRBJ2-3, with D unresolved. The V and J ends lost 1 base and 7 bases respectively, with 9 bases between them. The germline V gene has CDR1 LGHDT and CDR2 YNNKEL (reference sequence). The CDR3 extends over 13 amino acids.

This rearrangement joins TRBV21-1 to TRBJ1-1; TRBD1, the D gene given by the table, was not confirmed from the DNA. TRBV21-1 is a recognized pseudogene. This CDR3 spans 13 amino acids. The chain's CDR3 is CASSKVQDTEAFF. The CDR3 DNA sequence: TGTGCCAGCAGCAAAGTACAGGACACTGAAGCTTTCTTT.

CDR3: CASSFPIAGGVTGELFF. CDR3 nucleotide sequence: TGTGCCAGCAGCTTCCCTATAGCGGGAGGGGTCACCGGGGAGCTGTTTTTT. V gene TRBV7-6 combines with J gene TRBJ2-2; TRBD2 matches at 11 bases. Germline-derived CDR1 and CDR2 are SGHVS and FNYEAQ. Trimming at V came to 3 bases and at J to 4 bases, leaving 7 bases not matched to a gene. The length of the CDR3 is 17 residues.

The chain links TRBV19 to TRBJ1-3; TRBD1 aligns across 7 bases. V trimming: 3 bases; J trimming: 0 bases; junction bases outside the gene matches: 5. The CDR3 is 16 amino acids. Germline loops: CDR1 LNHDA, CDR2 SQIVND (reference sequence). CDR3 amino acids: CASSMKGASSGNTIYF. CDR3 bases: TGTGCCAGTAGTATGAAGGGGGCGAGCTCTGGAAACACCATATATTTT.

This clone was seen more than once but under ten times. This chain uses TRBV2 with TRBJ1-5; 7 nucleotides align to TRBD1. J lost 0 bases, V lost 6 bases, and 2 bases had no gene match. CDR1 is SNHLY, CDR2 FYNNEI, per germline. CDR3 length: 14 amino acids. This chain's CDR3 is CASSDRVSNQPQHF. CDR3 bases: TGTGCCAGCAGCGACAGGGTTAGCAATCAGCCCCAGCATTTT. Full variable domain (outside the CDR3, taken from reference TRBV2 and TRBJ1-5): EPEVTQTPSHQVTQMGQEVILRCVPISNHLYFYWYRQILGQKVEFLVSFYNNEISEKSEIFDDQFSVERPDGSNFTLKIRSTKLEDSAMYFCASSDRVSNQPQHFGDGTRLSIL.

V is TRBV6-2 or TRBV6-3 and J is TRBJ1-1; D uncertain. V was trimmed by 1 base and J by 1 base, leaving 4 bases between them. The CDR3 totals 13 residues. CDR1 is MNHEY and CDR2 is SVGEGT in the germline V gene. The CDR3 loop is CASSYWENTEAFF. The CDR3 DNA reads TGTGCCAGCAGTTACTGGGAGAACACTGAAGCTTTCTTT.